A selection of T cell receptor beta chains follows, all from one sample in a study of read filtering for tumor transcriptome and immune sequencing. In TCRdb, the reads were re-called with MiXCR into one record per CDR3 protein. The sample records over 45,000 distinct CDR3 sequences, 20% to 25% being singletons. The sample consisted of a population of CD138-negative cells sorted from bone marrow. The receptors come from a donor at least 40 years old with multiple myeloma. Each CDR3 is given with its conserved first and last residue.

>TRBV11-2|TRBJ2-4
CASSLGYGEEIGKNIQYF
>TRBV6-2/TRBV6-3|TRBJ2-7
CASSFQGTGYEQYF
>TRBV7-9|TRBJ2-2
CASSLSGTGELFF
>TRBV7-9|TRBJ2-3
CASVPRVGGAYVTDTQYF
>TRBV29-1|TRBJ2-1
CSVWTGRNNEQFF
>TRBV29-1|TRBJ2-3
CSVAWGQDTQYF
>TRBV9|TRBJ1-1
CASSVLGGGDTEAFF
>TRBV20-1|TRBJ2-3
CSARGASGHTDTQYF
>TRBV13|TRBJ1-2
CASSLGTGGGYGYTF
>TRBV7-8|TRBJ2-5
CASSSSRETQYF
>TRBV3-1|TRBJ2-1
CASSQTGVIEQFF
>TRBV20-1|TRBJ2-1
CSASHRNNEQFF
>TRBV30|TRBJ1-6
CAWSLSRGSPLHF
>TRBV20-1|TRBJ1-6
CSAREGSYNSPLHF
>TRBV2|TRBJ2-3
CASRRLAGNTDTQYF
>TRBV20-1|TRBJ1-1
CSARDLGHPNTEAFF
>TRBV7-8|TRBJ2-2
CASSLSGADGELFF
>TRBV5-1|TRBJ2-3
CASSLGGLAGVGDTQYF
>TRBV5-1|TRBJ2-1
CASSFRRGVSSSYNEQFF
>TRBV4-1|TRBJ2-1
CASSPVGPSYNEQLF
>TRBV28|TRBJ2-7
CASSPYAEGTYEQYF
>TRBV20-1|TRBJ2-5
CSAVRLAGGSETQYF
>TRBV20-1|TRBJ1-1
CSAHRDRREAFF
>TRBV7-6|TRBJ2-1
CASSLALGTTYELSSYNEQFF
>TRBV7-9|TRBJ2-2
CASSPRAVNTGELFF
>TRBV6-5|TRBJ2-6
CASGNSGAHVLTF
>TRBV5-1|TRBJ1-5
CASSLRSFGEPQHF
>TRBV29-1|TRBJ1-1
CSVEVSGSHTEAFF